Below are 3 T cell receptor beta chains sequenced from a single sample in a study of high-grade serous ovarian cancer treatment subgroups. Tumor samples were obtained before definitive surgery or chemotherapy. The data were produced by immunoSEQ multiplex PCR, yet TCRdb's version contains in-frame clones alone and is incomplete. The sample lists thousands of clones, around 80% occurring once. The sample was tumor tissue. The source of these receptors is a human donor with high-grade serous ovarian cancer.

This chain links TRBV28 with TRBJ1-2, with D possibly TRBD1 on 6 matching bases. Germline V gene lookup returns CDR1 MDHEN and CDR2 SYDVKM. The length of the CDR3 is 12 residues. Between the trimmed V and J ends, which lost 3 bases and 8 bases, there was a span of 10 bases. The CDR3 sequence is CASSFGQRGYTF. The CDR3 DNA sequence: TGTGCCAGCAGTTTCGGACAGAGAGGCTACACCTTC.

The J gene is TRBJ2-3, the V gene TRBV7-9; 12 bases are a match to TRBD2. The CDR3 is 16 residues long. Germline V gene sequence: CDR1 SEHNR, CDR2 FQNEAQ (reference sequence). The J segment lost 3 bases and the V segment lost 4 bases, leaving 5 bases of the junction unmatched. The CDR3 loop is CASSSGLAGWTDTQYF. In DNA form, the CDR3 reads TGTGCCAGCAGCTCGGGACTAGCGGGCTGGACAGATACGCAGTATTTT.

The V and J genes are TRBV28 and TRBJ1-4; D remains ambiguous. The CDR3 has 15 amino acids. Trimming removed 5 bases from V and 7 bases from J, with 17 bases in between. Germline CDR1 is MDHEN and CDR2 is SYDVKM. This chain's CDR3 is CASSVTRGLSEKLFF. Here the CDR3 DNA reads TGTGCCAGCAGTGTAACGCGGGGATTAAGTGAAAAACTGTTTTTT.